This entry is about one TCR beta chain. Germline V gives CDR1 SGHVS, CDR2 FNYEAQ. Trimming removed 1 base at V and 4 bases at J, with 20 bases between. The CDR3 extends over 17 amino acids. This specimen belongs to a study of blood T cell repertoires in COVID-19. The assay was immunoSEQ multiplex PCR, and TCRdb's table has in-frame clones only and misses some. The table includes over 200,000 clones, about 87% detected once. The V gene is TRBV7-6, the J gene TRBJ2-7; a weak D match, TRBD2 (6 bases). Sequencing used peripheral blood. This TCR was recovered from a man aged 55 to 70 who had recovered from COVID-19. CDR3 bases: TGTGCCAGCAGCTTAGTATTACAAGCGGGCGCACCTTACGAGCAGTACTTC. This sequence encodes CASSLVLQAGAPYEQYF.